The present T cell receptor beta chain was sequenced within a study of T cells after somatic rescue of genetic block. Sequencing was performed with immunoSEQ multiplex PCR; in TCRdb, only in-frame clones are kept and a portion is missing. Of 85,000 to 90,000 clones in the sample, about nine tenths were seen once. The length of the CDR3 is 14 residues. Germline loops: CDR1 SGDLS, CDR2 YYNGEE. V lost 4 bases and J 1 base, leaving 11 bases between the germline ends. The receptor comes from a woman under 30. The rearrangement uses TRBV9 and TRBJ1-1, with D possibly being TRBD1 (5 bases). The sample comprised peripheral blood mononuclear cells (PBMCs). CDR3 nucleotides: TGTGCCAGCAGCTCGGGACGGAAGAACACTGAAGCTTTCTTT. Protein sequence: CASSSGRKNTEAFF.